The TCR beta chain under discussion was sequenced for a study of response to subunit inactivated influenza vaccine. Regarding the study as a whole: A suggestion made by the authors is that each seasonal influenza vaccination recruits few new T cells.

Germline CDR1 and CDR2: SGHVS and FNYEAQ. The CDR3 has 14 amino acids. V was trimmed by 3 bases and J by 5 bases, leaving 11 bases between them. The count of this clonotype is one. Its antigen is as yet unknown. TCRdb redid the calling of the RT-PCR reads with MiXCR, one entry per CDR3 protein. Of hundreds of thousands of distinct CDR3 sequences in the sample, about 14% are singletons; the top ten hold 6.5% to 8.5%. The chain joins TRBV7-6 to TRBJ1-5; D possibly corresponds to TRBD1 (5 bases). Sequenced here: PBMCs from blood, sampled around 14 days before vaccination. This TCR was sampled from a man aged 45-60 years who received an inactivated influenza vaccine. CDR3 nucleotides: TGTGCCAGCAGCTTGCGGGGGGGACATCAGCCCCAGCATTTT. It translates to CASSLRGGHQPQHF.